This T cell receptor beta chain appears in the sequencing data of a study of regulatory T cells in long-lasting Graves disease. General study points: Newly diagnosed disease favored TRBV20-1 and TRBJ2-1 over persistent disease.

The sample's time point: newly diagnosed GD, antithyroid drugs for less than 3 months. From PBMCs, RNA was extracted and then used to make the TCR library. In this sample, this clonotype turned up many times. The antigen is unknown. The J segment lost 4 bases and the V segment lost 3 bases, leaving 7 bases of the junction unmatched. The CDR3 consists of 14 residues. CDR1 DFQATT and CDR2 SNEGSKA come from the germline V gene (reference sequence). Construction of the TCR beta libraries employed iRepertoire HTBI primers in conjunction with Arm-PCR of CDR3 regions. TCRdb fed the multiplex PCR reads into MiXCR, producing one record per CDR3 protein. Among 400,000 to 650,000 distinct CDR3 sequences listed, about 16% were seen once. This sample was also put to use in a study of T cells in Graves' hyperthyroidism and ophthalmopathy.

This TCR derives from a woman aged 35-65 years with Graves disease. The chain has TRBV20-1 and TRBJ1-1, with 8 bases identical to TRBD1. This sample comprised peripheral blood mononuclear cells (PBMCs), obtained at new diagnosis, from a patient treated with antithyroid drugs. The CDR3 loop reads CSASPGGAGTEAFF. For the CDR3, the DNA is TGCAGTGCTAGCCCAGGGGGCGCCGGCACTGAAGCTTTCTTT.